A single sample gave rise to the 32 T cell receptor beta chains below, sequenced in a study of neurological immune-mediated disorders. TCRdb analysed the 5' RACE reads with MiXCR anew, one entry per CDR3 protein. The sample has over 50,000 distinct CDR3 sequences; about 3.5% are singletons. The sequenced material came from PBMCs. All receptors come from a man in his forties with multiple sclerosis.

This clonotype was seen many times. The chain uses TRBV20-1 and TRBJ1-2; D gene ambiguous. Germline CDR1 DFQATT, CDR2 SNEGSKA (reference sequence). CDR3 length equals 12 residues. Trimming removed 4 bases at V and 8 bases at J, with 14 bases between. The CDR3 DNA sequence: TGCAGTGCTACACTTCGATCGGGAGGCTACACCTTC. The encoded protein is CSATLRSGGYTF.

At least ten counts were recorded for this clonotype. This sequence joins TRBV28 and TRBJ1-5; D is perhaps TRBD1 (6 bases). CDR1 and CDR2 (germline): MDHEN, SYDVKM. Trimming cost V 5 bases and J 4 bases, with 18 bases left between them. The CDR3 is 16 residues long. The CDR3 region has the DNA TGTGCCAGCAGTCCTCCCCCCCGGGACAATAATCAGCCCCAGCATTTT. It translates to CASSPPPRDNNQPQHF.

This clonotype was counted at least ten times. The rearrangement links TRBV6-6 to TRBJ1-2; 9 bases line up with TRBD1. Losses at the gene ends were 6 bases for V and 2 bases for J; bases not matched to a gene: 4. Germline V gene lookup returns CDR1 MNHNY and CDR2 SVGAGI (reference sequence). The CDR3 sequence is 14 residues long. The CDR3 sequence: CASRTGQGNYGYTF. In DNA form, the CDR3 reads TGTGCCAGCAGGACGGGACAGGGAAACTATGGCTACACCTTC.

This chain uses TRBV5-6 with TRBJ2-3, with TRBD2 matching over 7 bases. This CDR3 region has 20 residues. V was pared by 0 bases and J by 4 bases, with 20 bases of the junction left unmatched. Germline CDR1 SGHDT, CDR2 YYEEEE. The CDR3, as DNA: TGTGCCAGCAGCTTGGATCGACTAGGGGAGGGGCTAAGGAGGGCAGATACGCAGTATTTT. This gives the protein CASSLDRLGEGLRRADTQYF.

This clonotype came up many times. The rearrangement joins TRBV12-3 or TRBV12-4 to TRBJ1-3; the D is unclear. This CDR3 has 13 residues. Trimming cost V 5 bases and J 4 bases, with 9 bases left between them. CDR3: CASSLVFGNTIYF. DNA of the CDR3: TGTGCCAGCAGTCTTGTGTTCGGAAACACCATATATTTT.

This clonotype came up many times. The rearrangement joins TRBV12-3 or TRBV12-4 to TRBJ2-2, with 8 bases lining up with TRBD2. The J segment lost 0 bases and the V segment lost 5 bases, leaving 2 bases of the junction unmatched. The CDR3 has 15 residues. Written as DNA, the CDR3 is TGTGCCAGCAGTAGCGGGGGAGCGAACACCGGGGAGCTGTTTTTT. Translated, it gives CASSSGGANTGELFF.

The chain couples TRBV5-1 to TRBJ2-1; possibly TRBD2 for D (5 bases). Trimming took 4 bases from V and 9 from J, leaving 14 bases between them. The CDR3 contains 13 residues. The V gene's germline CDR1 is SGHRS and CDR2 YFSETQ. CDR3 DNA sequence: TGCGCCAGCAGCCCACGGAATGAGGGTGAGCAGTTCTTC. Its protein is CASSPRNEGEQFF.

This clonotype was recorded at least ten times. The chain links TRBV2 to TRBJ1-5; 10 nucleotides line up with TRBD1. Germline CDR1 SNHLY, CDR2 FYNNEI. The CDR3 runs 15 residues. Unmatched junction bases numbered 10, after V lost 7 bases and J lost 7 bases. DNA for the CDR3: TGTGCCAGCAATCCAGGGACAGGGGTTGAACAGCCCCAGCATTTT. The encoded protein is CASNPGTGVEQPQHF.

About this clonotype itself: A much larger clone differs by one base, so this may be a read error. The rearrangement links TRBV20-1 to TRBJ1-2, with TRBD1 as a possible D gene (6 bases). CDR3 length: 15 residues. V was pared by 0 bases and J by 4 bases, with 15 bases between. Germline V gene lookup returns CDR1 DFQATT and CDR2 SNEGSKA (reference sequence). The CDR3 protein is CSARDRGTTRYGYTF. CDR3 nucleotides: TGCAGTGCTAGAGATCGGGGGACAACCCGCTATGGCTACACCTTC.

This clonotype was detected many times. V is TRBV18 and J is TRBJ2-7; D is undetermined. The CDR3 loop spans 12 amino acids. Germline V gives CDR1 KGHSH, CDR2 LQKENI. The V gene lost 2 bases and the J gene lost 5 bases, with 7 bases spanning the gap. CDR3: CASSPSSNEQYF. Written as DNA, the CDR3 is TGTGCCAGCTCACCAAGTAGCAACGAGCAGTACTTC.

This clonotype has a count of ten or more. The CDR3 DNA reads as TGCGCCAGCAGCTTGGGGACAGAAGGGAATGAGCAGTTCTTC. Translating it yields CASSLGTEGNEQFF. The gene calls are TRBV5-1 and TRBJ2-1; possible D gene TRBD1, 6 bases. The CDR3 has 14 amino acids. Germline CDR1 and CDR2: SGHRS and YFSETQ. V gave up 0 bases and J gave up 7 bases, with 11 bases separating them.

This clonotype was found a few times. A clone one base away is much larger, so this may be a read error. The V and J genes are TRBV5-6 and TRBJ2-3, with D tentatively TRBD1 (5 bases). The CDR3 runs 16 residues. The V end lost 1 base, the J end lost 3 bases, and 15 bases lay between the germline ends. Germline-derived CDR1 and CDR2 are SGHDT and YYEEEE. In nucleotides, the CDR3 is TGTGCCAGCAGCTTGAGGGGTGGAAAGGGGACAGATACGCAGTATTTT. Amino acid sequence: CASSLRGGKGTDTQYF.

This clonotype was recorded many times. The chain joins TRBV12-3 or TRBV12-4 to TRBJ2-7, with 7 bases matching TRBD1. The V and J ends lost 6 bases and 2 bases, in that order; junction bases with no gene match: 7. The CDR3 extends over 14 amino acids. CDR3 sequence reads: CASSVGQETYEQYF. CDR3 DNA: TGTGCCAGCAGCGTCGGACAGGAAACCTACGAGCAGTACTTC.

This clonotype was seen repeatedly, ten times or more. The J gene is TRBJ2-7, the V gene TRBV20-1, with 9 bases identical to TRBD1. The CDR3 runs to 15 residues. Germline V gene sequence: CDR1 DFQATT, CDR2 SNEGSKA (reference sequence). The trim removed 0 bases at V and 6 bases at J, leaving 9 bases unmatched. CDR3: CSARDPGQGIGEQYF. CDR3 nucleotide sequence: TGCAGTGCTAGAGACCCGGGACAGGGTATTGGCGAGCAGTACTTC.

In this sample, this clonotype turned up many times. This chain links TRBV28 with TRBJ1-6, with D unresolved. The length of the CDR3 is 14 residues. V lost 8 bases to trimming and J lost 2 bases, with 10 bases between them. Germline V CDR1 and CDR2: MDHEN, SYDVKM. The CDR3 coding sequence is TGTGCCAGCGGTACAGAGACCTATAATTCACCCCTCCACTTT. Translated, it gives CASGTETYNSPLHF.

This clonotype was seen ten or more times. V usage is TRBV12-5 and J usage is TRBJ2-3; D is uncertain. Trimming shortened V by 0 bases and J by 11 bases, and 18 bases separated the two germline ends. Germline loops: CDR1 LGHNT, CDR2 FRNRAP. The CDR3 has 15 amino acids. The CDR3 DNA is TGTGCTAGTGGTTTGGTACCAGGACCGACGCTGGAGCAGTATTTT. Translated: CASGLVPGPTLEQYF.

This clonotype occurred many times. This sequence joins TRBV2 and TRBJ2-1; 10 nucleotides match TRBD1. The V segment lost 4 bases and the J segment 4 bases; nucleotides outside the gene matches: 4. Germline V gene data show CDR1 as SNHLY and CDR2 as FYNNEI. This CDR3 spans 15 amino acids. CDR3 in amino acids: CASSGTGGAYNEQFF. The DNA for the CDR3 is TGTGCCAGCAGTGGGACAGGGGGGGCGTACAATGAGCAGTTCTTC.

In this sample, this clonotype turned up many times. This sequence joins TRBV10-3 and TRBJ2-4; 8 bases agree with TRBD1. The CDR3 totals 18 residues. V trimming: 5 bases; J trimming: 0 bases; junction bases outside the gene matches: 12. Germline CDR1 is ENHRY and CDR2 is SYGVKD. CDR3 region: CAISPGQESGLAKNIQYF. The CDR3 DNA sequence: TGTGCCATCAGTCCGGGACAGGAGAGTGGTCTAGCCAAAAACATTCAGTACTTC.

This clonotype was found many times. The V gene is TRBV7-7, the J gene TRBJ2-1; D perhaps matches TRBD2 (5 bases). Germline lookup yields CDR1 SSHAT and CDR2 FNYEAQ (reference sequence). The CDR3 covers 13 residues. Trimming shortened V by 5 bases and J by 9 bases, and 14 bases separated the two germline ends. CDR3 bases: TGTGCCAGCAGCCCTAATCCGGGGAGTGAGCAGTTCTTC. Its protein product is CASSPNPGSEQFF.

This clonotype was recorded at least ten times. The chain couples TRBV29-1 to TRBJ2-1, with D perhaps assigned TRBD1 or TRBD2 (6 bases each). The CDR3 is 15 residues long. V dropped 3 bases and J dropped 7 bases, with 19 bases sitting between them. Germline loops: CDR1 SQVTM, CDR2 ANQGSEA. CDR3 protein: CSVEWGASEGNEQFF. Here the CDR3 DNA reads TGCAGCGTTGAGTGGGGGGCATCGGAGGGGAATGAGCAGTTCTTC.

This clonotype was recorded a few times. A much larger clone lies a single base off, so this may be a read error. This chain links TRBV3-1 with TRBJ2-7; TRBD2 matches at 12 bases. The germline CDR1 and CDR2 sequences are LGHDT and YNNKEL (reference sequence). The CDR3 runs to 16 residues. CDR3 DNA sequence: TGTGTCAGCAGCCAGGCTACTAGCGGGGGGATCTACGAGCAGTACTTC. This gives the protein CVSSQATSGGIYEQYF.

This clonotype appeared many times. This chain links TRBV24-1 with TRBJ2-3; the D gene is possibly TRBD1 (6 bases). With 3 bases removed from V and 10 bases from J, the gap between germline ends came to 10 bases. Germline V gene sequence: CDR1 KGHDR, CDR2 SFDVKD. CDR3 size: 12 residues. Here the CDR3 reads CATSDAGVPQYF. For the CDR3, the DNA is TGTGCCACCAGTGATGCAGGGGTACCGCAGTATTTT.

In its sample, this clonotype was seen many times. The junction does not match germline at one end; this may be a read error. V and J are TRBV10-3 and TRBJ2-1; 9 bases agree with TRBD1. Germline V lookup: CDR1 ENHRY, CDR2 SYGVKD. The CDR3 spans 11 residues. The CDR3 reads CATSPGQGEVF. The DNA for the CDR3 is TGTGCCACCAGCCCGGGACAGGGAGAAGTCTTC.

The table lists this clonotype with many counts. The V call is TRBV20-1, the J call TRBJ1-4; D gene unclear. The CDR3 spans 13 residues. The V end lost 2 bases, the J end lost 10 bases, and 14 bases lay between the germline ends. Germline-derived CDR1 and CDR2 are DFQATT and SNEGSKA (reference sequence). The CDR3 sequence is CSARYYNEGKLFF. CDR3 bases: TGCAGTGCTAGATACTACAACGAAGGAAAACTGTTTTTT.

This clonotype has more than one count but fewer than ten. A much larger clonotype is one base distant, so this may be a read error. The chain recombines TRBV4-2 with TRBJ2-3, with D uncertain. This CDR3 has 12 residues. V was shortened by 5 bases and J by 7 bases, with 10 bases between the two germline ends. Germline values: CDR1 LGHNA, CDR2 YNFKEQ. The CDR3 here is CASSKGDNTQYF. The CDR3 DNA is TGTGCCAGCAGCAAAGGAGACAATACGCAGTATTTT.

The sample holds many counts of this clonotype. This chain connects TRBV15 to TRBJ1-5; D unclear. CDR3 length: 13 residues. V gave up 7 bases and J gave up 7 bases, with 14 bases separating them. Germline V gene data show CDR1 as LNHNV and CDR2 as YYDKDF (reference sequence). The CDR3 DNA sequence: TGTGCCACCAAAAGAGATCCCAGCCAGCCCCAGCATTTT. Translating it yields CATKRDPSQPQHF.

This clonotype has more than one count but fewer than ten. Just one base apart from a much larger clone, this may be a read error. The chain is built from TRBV4-1 and TRBJ1-1; D unclear. CDR1 and CDR2 from the germline V gene are MGHRA and YSYEKL. This CDR3 has 15 amino acids. V lost 2 bases, J lost 3 bases, and 13 bases lay in between. The CDR3 DNA reads as TGCGCCAGCAGCCAATCGGGAAAGGTTCACACTGAAGCTTTCTTT. Translated: CASSQSGKVHTEAFF.

In the case of this clonotype: At one end the junction does not follow the germline gene, possibly because of a read error. V gene TRBV5-6 combines with J gene TRBJ1-6; perhaps TRBD1 as D (5 bases). The CDR3 is 14 amino acids. Germline values: CDR1 SGHDT, CDR2 YYEEEE. The CDR3 nucleotides are TGTGCCAGCAGCTCTGGGACTTTTAATTCACCCCTCAACTTT. Translated: CASSSGTFNSPLNF.

Concerning this clonotype itself: One junction end disagrees with the germline gene, perhaps due to a read error. This chain uses TRBV7-9 with TRBJ1-6, with D perhaps matching TRBD1 (6 bases). The CDR3 is 14 amino acids. The germline V gene encodes CDR1 SEHNR and CDR2 FQNEAQ (reference sequence). The CDR3, as DNA: TGTGCCAACAGCCTCCGGACAGACCTTTCACCCCTCAACTTT. This codes for CANSLRTDLSPLNF.

This clonotype has ten or more counts. The J gene is TRBJ2-5, the V gene TRBV6-6; 10 nucleotides align to TRBD1. With V trimmed by 5 bases and J by 4 bases, 4 bases remained unmatched. The CDR3 extends over 14 amino acids. Germline V lookup: CDR1 MNHNY, CDR2 SVGAGI (reference sequence). CDR3: CASSHGQGGETQYF. CDR3 coding DNA: TGTGCCAGCAGTCATGGACAGGGGGGAGAGACCCAGTACTTC.

The rearrangement uses TRBV12-3 or TRBV12-4 and TRBJ1-6; 7 bases are a match to TRBD1. Trimming cost V 5 bases and J 9 bases; bases outside gene matches: 10. This CDR3 has 15 amino acids. Here the CDR3 reads CASSHSGTVGSPLHF. The CDR3 nucleotides are TGTGCCAGCAGTCATTCCGGGACAGTGGGTTCACCCCTCCACTTT.

The sample holds many counts of this clonotype. The rearrangement joins TRBV10-3 to TRBJ2-2; D is perhaps TRBD1 (6 bases). V was trimmed by 8 bases and J by 1 base, leaving 11 bases between them. CDR1 and CDR2 (germline): ENHRY, SYGVKD. The CDR3 runs 14 residues. CDR3 in DNA: TGTGCCATCCGTCGGGACATGAACACCGGGGAGCTGTTTTTT. Translated, it gives CAIRRDMNTGELFF.